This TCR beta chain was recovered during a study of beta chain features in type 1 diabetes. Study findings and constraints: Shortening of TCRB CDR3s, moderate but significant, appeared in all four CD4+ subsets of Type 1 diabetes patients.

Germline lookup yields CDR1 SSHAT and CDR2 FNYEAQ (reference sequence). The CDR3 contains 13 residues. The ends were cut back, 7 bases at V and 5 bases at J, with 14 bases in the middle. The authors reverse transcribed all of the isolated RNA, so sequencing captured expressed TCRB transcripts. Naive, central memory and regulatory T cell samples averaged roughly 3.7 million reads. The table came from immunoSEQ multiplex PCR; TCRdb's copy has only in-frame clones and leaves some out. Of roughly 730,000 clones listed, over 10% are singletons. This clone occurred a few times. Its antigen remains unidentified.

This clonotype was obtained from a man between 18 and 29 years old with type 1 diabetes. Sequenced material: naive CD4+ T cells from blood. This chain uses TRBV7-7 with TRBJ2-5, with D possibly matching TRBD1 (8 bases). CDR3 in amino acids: CASTTGGGETQYF. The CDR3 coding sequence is TGTGCCAGCACCACAGGGGGGGGTGAGACCCAGTACTTC.